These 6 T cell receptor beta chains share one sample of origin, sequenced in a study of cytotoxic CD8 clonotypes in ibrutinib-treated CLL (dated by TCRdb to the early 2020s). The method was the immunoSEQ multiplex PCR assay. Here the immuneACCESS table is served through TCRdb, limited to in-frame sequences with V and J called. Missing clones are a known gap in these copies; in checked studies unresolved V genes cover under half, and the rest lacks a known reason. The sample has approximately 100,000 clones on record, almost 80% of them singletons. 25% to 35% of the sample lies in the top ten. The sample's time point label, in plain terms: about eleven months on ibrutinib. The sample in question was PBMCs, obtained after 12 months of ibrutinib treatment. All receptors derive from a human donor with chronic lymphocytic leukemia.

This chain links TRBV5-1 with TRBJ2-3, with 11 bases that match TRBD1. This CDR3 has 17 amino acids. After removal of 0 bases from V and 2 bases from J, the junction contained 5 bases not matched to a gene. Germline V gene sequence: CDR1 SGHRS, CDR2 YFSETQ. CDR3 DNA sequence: TGCGCCAGCAGCTTGGGGACAGGGGGCTACAACACAGATACGCAGTATTTT. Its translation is CASSLGTGGYNTDTQYF.

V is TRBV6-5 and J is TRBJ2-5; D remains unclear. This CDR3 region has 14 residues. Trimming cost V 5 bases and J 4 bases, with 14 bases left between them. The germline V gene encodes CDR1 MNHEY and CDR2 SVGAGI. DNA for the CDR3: TGTGCCAGCAGTCCAGGCCAGAGAAGAGAGACCCAGTACTTC. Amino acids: CASSPGQRRETQYF.

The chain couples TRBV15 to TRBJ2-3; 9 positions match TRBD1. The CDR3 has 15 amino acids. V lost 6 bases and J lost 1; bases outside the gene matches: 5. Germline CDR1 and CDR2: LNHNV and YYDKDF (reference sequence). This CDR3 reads CATSSRDRGTDTQYF. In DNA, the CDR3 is TGTGCCACCAGTAGCCGGGACAGGGGCACAGATACGCAGTATTTT.

The CDR3 here is CASSPGLAGSTSTDTQYF. CDR3 sequence (DNA): TGTGCCAGCAGCCCAGGACTAGCGGGCTCAACTAGCACAGATACGCAGTATTTT. This chain links TRBV7-8 with TRBJ2-3; 11 bases align to TRBD2. J was trimmed by 0 bases and V by 5 bases; bases with no gene match: 10. Germline CDR1 reads SGHVS; CDR2 reads FQNEAQ. The CDR3 is 18 residues long.

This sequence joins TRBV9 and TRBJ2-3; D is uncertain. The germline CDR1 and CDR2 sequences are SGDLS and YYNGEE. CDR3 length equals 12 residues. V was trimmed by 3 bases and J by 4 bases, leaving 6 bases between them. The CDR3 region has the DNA TGTGCCAGCAGCGGCTACGCAGATACGCAGTATTTT. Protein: CASSGYADTQYF.

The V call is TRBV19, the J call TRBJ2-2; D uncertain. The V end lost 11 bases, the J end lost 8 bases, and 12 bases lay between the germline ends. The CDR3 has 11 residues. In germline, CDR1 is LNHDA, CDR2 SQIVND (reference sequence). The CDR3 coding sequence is TGTGCCTTACGTGGTGGAGGGGAGCTGTTTTTT. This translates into CALRGGGELFF.